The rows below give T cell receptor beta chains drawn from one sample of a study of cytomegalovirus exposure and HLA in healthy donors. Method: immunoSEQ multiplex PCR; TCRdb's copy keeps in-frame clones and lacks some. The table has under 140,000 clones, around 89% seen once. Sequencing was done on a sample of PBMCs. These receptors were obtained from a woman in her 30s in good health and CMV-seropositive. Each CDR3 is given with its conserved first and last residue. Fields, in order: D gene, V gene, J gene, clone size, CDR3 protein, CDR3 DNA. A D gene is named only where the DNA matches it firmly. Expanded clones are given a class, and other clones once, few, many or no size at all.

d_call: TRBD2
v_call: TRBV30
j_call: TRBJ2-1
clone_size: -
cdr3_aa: CAWRSSGSYNEQFF
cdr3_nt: TGTGCCTGGAGATCTAGCGGGAGTTACAATGAGCAGTTCTTC

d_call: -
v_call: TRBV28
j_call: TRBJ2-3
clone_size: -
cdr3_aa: CASSTSDSTDTQYF
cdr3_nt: TGTGCCAGCAGTACCAGTGATAGCACAGATACGCAGTATTTT

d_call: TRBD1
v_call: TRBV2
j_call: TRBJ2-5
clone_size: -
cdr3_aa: CASSENRGYETQYF
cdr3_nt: TGTGCCAGCAGTGAAAACAGGGGATATGAGACCCAGTACTTC

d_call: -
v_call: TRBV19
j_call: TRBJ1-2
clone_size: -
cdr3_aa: CASSPGTLYGYTF
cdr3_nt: TGTGCCAGTAGCCCTGGGACATTATATGGCTACACCTTC

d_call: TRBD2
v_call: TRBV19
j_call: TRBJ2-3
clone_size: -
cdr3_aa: CASSIASGRTDTQYF
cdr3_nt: TGTGCCAGTAGTATAGCGAGCGGGAGGACAGATACGCAGTATTTT

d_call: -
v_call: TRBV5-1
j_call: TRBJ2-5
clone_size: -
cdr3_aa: CASRQGQLQETQYF
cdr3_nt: TGCGCCAGCAGACAAGGACAGTTACAAGAGACCCAGTACTTC

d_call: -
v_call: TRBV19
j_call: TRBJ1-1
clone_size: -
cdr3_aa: CASIGLGDTEAFF
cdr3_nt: TGTGCCAGTATAGGACTAGGGGACACTGAAGCTTTCTTT

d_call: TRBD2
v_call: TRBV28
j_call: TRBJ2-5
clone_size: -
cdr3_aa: CASSLRLAGNVETQYF
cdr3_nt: TGTGCCAGCAGCCTCCGACTAGCGGGTAATGTGGAGACCCAGTACTTC

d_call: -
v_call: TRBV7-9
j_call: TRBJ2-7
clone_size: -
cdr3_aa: CASSSFGQTYEQYF
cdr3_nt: TGTGCCAGCAGCTCCTTCGGACAGACCTACGAGCAGTACTTC

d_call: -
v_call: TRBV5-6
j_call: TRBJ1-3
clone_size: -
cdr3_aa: CASSPWPGNTIYF
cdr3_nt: TGTGCCAGCAGCCCCTGGCCCGGAAACACCATATATTTT

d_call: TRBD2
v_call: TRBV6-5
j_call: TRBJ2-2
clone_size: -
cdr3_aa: CASSYGGRYTGELFF
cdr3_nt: TGTGCCAGCAGTTACGGCGGGAGGTACACCGGGGAGCTGTTTTTT

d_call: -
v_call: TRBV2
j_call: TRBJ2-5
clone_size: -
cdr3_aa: CASSEFAETQYF
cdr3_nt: TGTGCCAGCAGTGAGTTCGCGGAGACCCAGTACTTC

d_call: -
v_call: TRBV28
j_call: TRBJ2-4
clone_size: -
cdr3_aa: CASRPTGPGSKNIQYF
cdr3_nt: TGTGCCAGCAGACCTACAGGGCCTGGATCCAAAAACATTCAGTACTTC

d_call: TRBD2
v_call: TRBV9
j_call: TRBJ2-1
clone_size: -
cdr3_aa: CASSPGTHPRGLAVLEQFF
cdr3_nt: TGTGCCAGCAGCCCCGGGACCCATCCAAGGGGACTAGCGGTCCTTGAGCAGTTCTTC

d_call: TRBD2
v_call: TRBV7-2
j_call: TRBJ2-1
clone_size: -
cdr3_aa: CASSLGGGGLYNEQFF
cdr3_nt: TGTGCCAGCAGCTTAGGGGGCGGGGGTCTTTACAATGAGCAGTTCTTC

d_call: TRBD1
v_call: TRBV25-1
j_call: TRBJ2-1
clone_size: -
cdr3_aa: CASRTGTGYNEQFF
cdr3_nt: TGTGCCAGCAGGACCGGGACAGGCTACAATGAGCAGTTCTTC

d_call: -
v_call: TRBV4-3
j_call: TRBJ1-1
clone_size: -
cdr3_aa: CASSQALAGETEAFF
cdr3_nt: TGCGCCAGCAGCCAAGCTCTAGCAGGAGAAACTGAAGCTTTCTTT

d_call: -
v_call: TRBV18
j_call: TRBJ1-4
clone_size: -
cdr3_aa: CASSPLGTLLNEKLFF
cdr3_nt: TGTGCCAGCTCACCACTCGGAACCTTACTAAATGAAAAACTGTTTTTT

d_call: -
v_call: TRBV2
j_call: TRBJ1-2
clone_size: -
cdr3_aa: CASSEVGLGYTF
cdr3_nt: TGTGCCAGCAGTGAAGTCGGTCTAGGCTACACCTTC

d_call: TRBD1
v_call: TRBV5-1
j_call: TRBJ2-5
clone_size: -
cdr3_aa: CASSSLVGQQETQYF
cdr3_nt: TGCGCCAGCAGCTCCTTAGTGGGACAGCAAGAGACCCAGTACTTC

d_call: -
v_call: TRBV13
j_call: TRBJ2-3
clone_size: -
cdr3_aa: CASSPIAWGATSTDTQYF
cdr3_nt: TGTGCCAGCAGCCCAATTGCGTGGGGCGCAACTAGCACAGATACGCAGTATTTT

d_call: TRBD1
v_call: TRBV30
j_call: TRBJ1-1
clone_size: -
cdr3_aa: CAWSTRQGAEAFF
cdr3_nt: TGTGCCTGGAGTACTCGACAGGGGGCTGAAGCTTTCTTT

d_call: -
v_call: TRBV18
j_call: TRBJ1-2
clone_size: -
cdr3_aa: CASSPGMGDGYTF
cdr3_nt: TGTGCCAGCTCACCCGGAATGGGAGATGGCTACACCTTC

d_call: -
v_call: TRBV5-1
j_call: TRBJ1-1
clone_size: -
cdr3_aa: CASSPDRSELTFF
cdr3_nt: TGCGCCAGCAGCCCCGACAGGTCGGAACTAACTTTCTTT

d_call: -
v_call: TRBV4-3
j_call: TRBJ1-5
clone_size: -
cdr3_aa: CASSYGREGGQPQHF
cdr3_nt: TGCGCCAGCAGCTATGGAAGGGAAGGAGGACAGCCCCAGCATTTT

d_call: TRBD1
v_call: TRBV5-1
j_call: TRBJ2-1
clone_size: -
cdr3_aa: CASSLGARGPGEQFF
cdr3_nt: TGCGCCAGCAGCTTGGGCGCCAGGGGGCCCGGTGAGCAGTTCTTC

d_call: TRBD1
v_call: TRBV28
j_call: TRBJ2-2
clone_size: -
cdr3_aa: CASSMGQTNTGELFF
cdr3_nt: TGTGCCAGCAGTATGGGACAGACGAACACCGGGGAGCTGTTTTTT

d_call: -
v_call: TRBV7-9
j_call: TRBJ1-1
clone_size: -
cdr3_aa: CASSLAGANTEAFF
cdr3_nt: TGTGCCAGCAGCTTAGCAGGAGCTAACACTGAAGCTTTCTTT

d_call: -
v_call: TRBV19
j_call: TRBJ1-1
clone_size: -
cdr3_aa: CASSPSRGGTEAFF
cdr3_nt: TGTGCCAGTAGTCCCTCCCGGGGGGGGACTGAAGCTTTCTTT

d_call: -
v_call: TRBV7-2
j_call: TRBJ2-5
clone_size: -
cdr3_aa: CASSWREETQYF
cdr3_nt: TGTGCCAGCAGCTGGAGAGAAGAGACCCAGTACTTC

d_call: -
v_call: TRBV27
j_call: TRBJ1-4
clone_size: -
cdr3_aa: CASSLSKQAGSPVKLFF
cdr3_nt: TGTGCCAGCAGTTTATCTAAGCAGGCCGGCTCGCCGGTAAAACTGTTTTTT

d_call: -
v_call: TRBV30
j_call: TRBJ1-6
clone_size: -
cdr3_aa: CAWTGGGAGPLHF
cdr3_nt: TGTGCCTGGACTGGAGGGGGGGCAGGGCCCCTCCACTTT

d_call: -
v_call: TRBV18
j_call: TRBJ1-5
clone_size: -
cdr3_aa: CASSPYSQAQPQHF
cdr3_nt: TGTGCCAGCTCACCATACTCACAGGCGCAGCCCCAGCATTTT

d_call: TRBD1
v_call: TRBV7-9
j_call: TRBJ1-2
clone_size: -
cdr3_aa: CASSLGVGGNYGYTF
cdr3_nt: TGTGCCAGCAGCTTAGGGGTAGGGGGCAACTATGGCTACACCTTC

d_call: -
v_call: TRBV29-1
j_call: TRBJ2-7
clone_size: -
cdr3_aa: CSAGGLGRYEQYF
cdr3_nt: TGCAGCGCCGGCGGTCTGGGGCGCTACGAGCAGTACTTC

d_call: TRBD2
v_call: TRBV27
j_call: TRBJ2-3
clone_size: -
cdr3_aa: CASSSLAVTDTQYF
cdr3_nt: TGTGCCAGCAGTTCACTAGCGGTCACAGATACGCAGTATTTT

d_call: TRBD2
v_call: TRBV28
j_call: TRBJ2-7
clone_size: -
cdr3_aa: CASSFLGSGSLEQYF
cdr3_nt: TGTGCCAGCAGTTTCCTAGGTAGCGGGAGCCTCGAGCAGTACTTC

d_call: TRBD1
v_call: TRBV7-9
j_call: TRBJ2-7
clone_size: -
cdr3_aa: CASSSTGTGSPGEQYF
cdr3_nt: TGTGCCAGCAGCTCAACCGGGACAGGGAGTCCAGGCGAGCAGTACTTC

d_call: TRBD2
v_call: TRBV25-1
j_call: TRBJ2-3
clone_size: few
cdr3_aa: CASSIGGDTHTQYF
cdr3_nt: TGTGCCAGCAGCATCGGGGGGGACACCCATACGCAGTATTTT

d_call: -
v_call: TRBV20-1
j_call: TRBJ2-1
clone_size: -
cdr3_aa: CSAQTYNEQFF
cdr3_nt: TGCAGTGCTCAGACCTACAATGAGCAGTTCTTC

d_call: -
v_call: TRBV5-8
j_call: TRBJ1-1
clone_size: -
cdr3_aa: CASSPGREAFF
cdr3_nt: TGTGCCAGCAGCCCCGGGAGAGAAGCTTTCTTT

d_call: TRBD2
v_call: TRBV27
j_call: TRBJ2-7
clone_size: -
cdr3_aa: CASSYRTSGRNYEQYF
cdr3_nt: TGTGCCAGCAGTTACAGGACTAGCGGGAGAAACTACGAGCAGTACTTC

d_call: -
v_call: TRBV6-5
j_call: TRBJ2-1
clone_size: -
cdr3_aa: CASSYGHNEQFF
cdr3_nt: TGTGCCAGCAGTTACGGGCACAATGAGCAGTTCTTC

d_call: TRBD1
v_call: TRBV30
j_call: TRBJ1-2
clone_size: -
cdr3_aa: CASWTGGYGYTF
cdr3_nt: TGTGCCTCTTGGACAGGGGGCTATGGCTACACCTTC

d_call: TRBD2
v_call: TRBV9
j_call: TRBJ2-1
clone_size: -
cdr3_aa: CASSVLTSGSYNEQFF
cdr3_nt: TGTGCCAGCAGCGTTTTGACTAGCGGCTCCTACAATGAGCAGTTCTTC

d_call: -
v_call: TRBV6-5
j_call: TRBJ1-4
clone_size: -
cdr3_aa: CASSQQGVKEKLFF
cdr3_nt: TGTGCCAGCAGTCAACAGGGCGTAAAGGAAAAACTGTTTTTT

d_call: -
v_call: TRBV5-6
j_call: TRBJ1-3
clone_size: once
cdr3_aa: CASSVGGLGNTIYF
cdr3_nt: TGTGCCAGCAGCGTGGGGGGGCTTGGAAACACCATATATTTT

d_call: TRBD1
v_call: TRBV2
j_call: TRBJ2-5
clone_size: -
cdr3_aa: CASSEGTGRETQYF
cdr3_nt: TGTGCCAGCAGTGAGGGGACAGGCAGGGAGACCCAGTACTTC

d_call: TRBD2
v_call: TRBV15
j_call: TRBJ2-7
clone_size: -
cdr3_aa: CATSPRLAAKYEQYF
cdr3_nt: TGTGCCACCAGTCCCCGACTAGCTGCGAAGTACGAGCAGTACTTC

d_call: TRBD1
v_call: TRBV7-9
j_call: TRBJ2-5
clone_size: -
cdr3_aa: CASSVNRDPRGQETQYF
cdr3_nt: TGTGCCAGCAGCGTCAACCGGGACCCCAGGGGGCAAGAGACCCAGTACTTC

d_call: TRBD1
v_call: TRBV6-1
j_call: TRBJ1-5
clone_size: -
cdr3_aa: CASSYQGATWQPQHF
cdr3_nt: TGTGCCAGCAGCTATCAGGGGGCAACCTGGCAGCCCCAGCATTTT

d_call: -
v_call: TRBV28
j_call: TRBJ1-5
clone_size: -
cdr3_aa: CASSLSGNQPQHF
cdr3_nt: TGTGCCAGCAGTTTATCGGGGAATCAGCCCCAGCATTTT

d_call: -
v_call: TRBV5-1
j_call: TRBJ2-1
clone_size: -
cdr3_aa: CASTGSSLGNEQFF
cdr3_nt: TGCGCCAGCACCGGGTCCTCACTCGGGAATGAGCAGTTCTTC

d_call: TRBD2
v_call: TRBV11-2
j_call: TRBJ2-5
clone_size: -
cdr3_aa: CASSPTPSGGQETQYF
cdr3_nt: TGTGCCAGCAGCCCAACTCCTAGCGGGGGGCAAGAGACCCAGTACTTC

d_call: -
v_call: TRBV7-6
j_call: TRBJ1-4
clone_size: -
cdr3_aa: CASSSGQFLFEKLFF
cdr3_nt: TGTGCCAGCAGTTCAGGACAGTTTCTTTTTGAAAAACTGTTTTTT

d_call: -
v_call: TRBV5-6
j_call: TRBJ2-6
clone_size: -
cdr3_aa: CASSLALQAGANVLTF
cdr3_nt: TGTGCCAGCAGCTTGGCCCTACAGGCCGGGGCCAACGTCCTGACTTTC

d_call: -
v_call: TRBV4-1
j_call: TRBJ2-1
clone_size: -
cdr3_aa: CASSQQVAYNEQFF
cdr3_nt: TGCGCCAGCAGCCAGCAGGTTGCCTACAATGAGCAGTTCTTC

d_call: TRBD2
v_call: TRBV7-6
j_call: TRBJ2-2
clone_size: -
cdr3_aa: CASSLLAVNTGELFF
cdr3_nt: TGTGCCAGCAGCTTACTAGCGGTGAACACCGGGGAGCTGTTTTTT

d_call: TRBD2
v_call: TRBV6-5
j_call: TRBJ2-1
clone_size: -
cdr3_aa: CASRAGGGYNEQFF
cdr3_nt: TGTGCCAGCAGGGCGGGAGGGGGGTACAATGAGCAGTTCTTC